The clone carrying this T cell receptor (beta chain) was observed once. Antigen: not known. This record comes from a study of T cell responses to AZD1222 COVID-19 vaccine. On the study more broadly: Second-dose groups at about 4 or about 12 weeks were pooled.

Assay: immunoSEQ multiplex PCR; the TCRdb copy retains only in-frame clones and omits some. The repertoire includes around 150,000 clones, around 92% of them detected once, and about 2.3% sits in the top ten. Trimming stripped 1 base from V and 3 bases from J, with 13 bases between. Per the germline V gene, CDR1 is LGHNA and CDR2 is YNFKEQ. The CDR3 totals 15 residues. Broader study findings: Clonal diversity may have been underestimated in mostly white British donors. The CD4 TCRs associated with vaccination extended across spike and predominated at 160-218 and 743-854. Only five or six AZD1222 recipients were seropositive at baseline.

The clonotype comes from an adult in good health. The chain is built from TRBV4-2 and TRBJ2-7, with D perhaps TRBD2 (6 bases). The material was peripheral blood, obtained on day 0 of AZD1222 vaccination. CDR3 in DNA: TGTGCCAGCAGCCAAGTCTCGGGAGAGCACTACGAGCAGTACTTC. It translates to CASSQVSGEHYEQYF.